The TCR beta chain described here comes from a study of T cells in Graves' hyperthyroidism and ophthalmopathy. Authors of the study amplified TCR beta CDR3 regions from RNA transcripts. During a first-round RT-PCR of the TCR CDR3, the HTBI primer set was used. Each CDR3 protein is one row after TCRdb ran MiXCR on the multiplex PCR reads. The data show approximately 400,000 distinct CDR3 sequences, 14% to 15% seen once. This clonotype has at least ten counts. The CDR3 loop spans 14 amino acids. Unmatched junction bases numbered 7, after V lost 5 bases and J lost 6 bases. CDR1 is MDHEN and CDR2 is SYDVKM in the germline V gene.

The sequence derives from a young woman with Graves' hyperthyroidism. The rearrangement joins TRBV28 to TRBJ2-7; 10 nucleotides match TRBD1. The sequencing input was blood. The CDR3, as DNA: TGTGCCAGCAGTCCCCGGGACAGGGGAGGCGAGCAGTACTTC. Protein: CASSPRDRGGEQYF.